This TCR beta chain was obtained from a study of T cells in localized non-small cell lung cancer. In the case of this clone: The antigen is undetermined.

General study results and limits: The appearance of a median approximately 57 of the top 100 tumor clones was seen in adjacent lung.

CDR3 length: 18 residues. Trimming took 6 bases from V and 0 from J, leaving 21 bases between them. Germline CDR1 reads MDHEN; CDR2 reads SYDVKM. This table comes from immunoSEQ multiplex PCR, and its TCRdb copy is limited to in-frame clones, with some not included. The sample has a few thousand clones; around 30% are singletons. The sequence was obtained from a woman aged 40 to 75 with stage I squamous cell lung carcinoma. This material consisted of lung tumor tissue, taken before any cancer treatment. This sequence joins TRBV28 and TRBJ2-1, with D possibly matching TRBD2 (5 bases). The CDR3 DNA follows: TGTGCCAGCAGCACGCCGGGGTTCGCGGCGAGCTCCTACAATGAGCAGTTCTTC. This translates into CASSTPGFAASSYNEQFF. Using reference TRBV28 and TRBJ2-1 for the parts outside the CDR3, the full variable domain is DVKVTQSSRYLVKRTGEKVFLECVQDMDHENMFWYRQDPGLGLRLIYFSYDVKMKEKGDIPEGYSVSREKKERFSLILESASTNQTSMYLCASSTPGFAASSYNEQFFGPGTRLTVL.